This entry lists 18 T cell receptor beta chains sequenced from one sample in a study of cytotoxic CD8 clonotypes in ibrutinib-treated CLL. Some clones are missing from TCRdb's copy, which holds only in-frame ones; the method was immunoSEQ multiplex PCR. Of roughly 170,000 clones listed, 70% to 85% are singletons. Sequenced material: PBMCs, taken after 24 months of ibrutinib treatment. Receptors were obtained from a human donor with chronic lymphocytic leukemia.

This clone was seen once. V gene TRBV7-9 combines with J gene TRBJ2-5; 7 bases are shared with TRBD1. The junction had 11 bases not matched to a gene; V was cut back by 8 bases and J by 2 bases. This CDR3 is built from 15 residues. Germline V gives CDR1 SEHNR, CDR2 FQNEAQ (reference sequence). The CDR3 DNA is TGTGCCAGCGGGGGATGGGGACAGATACAAGAGACCCAGTACTTC. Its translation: CASGGWGQIQETQYF.

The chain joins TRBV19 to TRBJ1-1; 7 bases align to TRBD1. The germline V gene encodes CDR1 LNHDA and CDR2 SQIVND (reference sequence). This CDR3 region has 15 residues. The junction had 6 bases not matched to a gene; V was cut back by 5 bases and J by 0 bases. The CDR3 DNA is TGTGCCAGTAGTCGACAGGGAGAGGTGAACACTGAAGCTTTCTTT. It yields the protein CASSRQGEVNTEAFF.

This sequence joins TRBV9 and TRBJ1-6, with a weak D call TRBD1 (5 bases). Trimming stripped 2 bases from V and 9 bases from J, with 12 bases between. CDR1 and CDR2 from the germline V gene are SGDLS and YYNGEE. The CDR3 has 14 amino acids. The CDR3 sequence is CASSVGGSGSPLHF. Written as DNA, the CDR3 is TGTGCCAGCAGCGTCGGGGGGTCGGGTTCACCCCTCCACTTT.

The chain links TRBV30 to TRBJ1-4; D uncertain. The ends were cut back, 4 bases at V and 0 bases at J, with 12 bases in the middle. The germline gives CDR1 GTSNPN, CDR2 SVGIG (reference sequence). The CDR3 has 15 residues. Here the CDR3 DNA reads TGTGCCTGGACCTCGGTTTTGGCAACTAATGAAAAACTGTTTTTT. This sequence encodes CAWTSVLATNEKLFF.

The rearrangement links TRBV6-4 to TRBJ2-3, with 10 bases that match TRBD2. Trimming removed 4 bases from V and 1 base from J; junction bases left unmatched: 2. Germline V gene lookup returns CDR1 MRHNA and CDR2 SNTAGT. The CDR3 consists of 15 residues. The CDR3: CASSGGLAGTDTQYF. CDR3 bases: TGTGCCAGCAGTGGTGGACTAGCGGGCACAGATACGCAGTATTTT.

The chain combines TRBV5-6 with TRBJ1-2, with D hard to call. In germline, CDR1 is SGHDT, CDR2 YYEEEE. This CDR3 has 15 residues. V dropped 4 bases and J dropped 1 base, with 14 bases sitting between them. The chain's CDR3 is CASSVVLGDNYGYTF. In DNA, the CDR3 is TGTGCCAGCAGCGTGGTTTTGGGTGATAACTATGGCTACACCTTC.

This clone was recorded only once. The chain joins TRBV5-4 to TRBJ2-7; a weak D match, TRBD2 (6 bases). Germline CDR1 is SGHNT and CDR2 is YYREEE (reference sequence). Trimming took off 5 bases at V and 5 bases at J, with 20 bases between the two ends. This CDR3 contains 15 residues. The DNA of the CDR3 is TGTGCCAGCAGACATGGGCCCAACCCGGGGGACGAGCAGTACTTC. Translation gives CASRHGPNPGDEQYF.

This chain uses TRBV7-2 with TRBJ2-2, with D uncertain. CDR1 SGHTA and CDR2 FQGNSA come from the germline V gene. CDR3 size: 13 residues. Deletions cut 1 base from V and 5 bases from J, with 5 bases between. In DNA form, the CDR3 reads TGTGCCAGCAGCTTAGTCAGGACCGGGGAGCTGTTTTTT. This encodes CASSLVRTGELFF. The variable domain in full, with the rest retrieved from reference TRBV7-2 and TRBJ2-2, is GAGVSQSPSNKVTEKGKDVELRCDPISGHTALYWYRQSLGQGLEFLIYFQGNSAPDKSGLPSDRFSAERTGGSVSTLTIQRTQQEDSAVYLCASSLVRTGELFFGEGSRLTVL.

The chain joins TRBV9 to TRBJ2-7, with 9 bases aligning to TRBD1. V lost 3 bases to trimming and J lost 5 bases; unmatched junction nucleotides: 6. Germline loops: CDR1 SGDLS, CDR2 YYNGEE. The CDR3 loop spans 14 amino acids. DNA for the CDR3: TGTGCCAGCAGCGAGGGACAGGGATACCACGAGCAGTACTTC. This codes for CASSEGQGYHEQYF.

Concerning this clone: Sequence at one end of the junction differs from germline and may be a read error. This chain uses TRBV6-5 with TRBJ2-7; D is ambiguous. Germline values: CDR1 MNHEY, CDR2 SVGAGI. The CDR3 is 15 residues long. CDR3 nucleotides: TGTGCCAGCAGTTACCCGAACCCCTCCACTAAGGGTTCTCCCTTC. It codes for CASSYPNPSTKGSPF.

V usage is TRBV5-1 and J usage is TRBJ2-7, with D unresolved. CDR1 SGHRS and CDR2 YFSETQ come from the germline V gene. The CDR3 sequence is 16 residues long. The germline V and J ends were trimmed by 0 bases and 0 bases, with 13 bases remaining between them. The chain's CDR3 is CASSLASNTYSYEQYF. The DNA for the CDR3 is TGCGCCAGCAGCTTGGCCTCCAACACCTACTCCTACGAGCAGTACTTC.

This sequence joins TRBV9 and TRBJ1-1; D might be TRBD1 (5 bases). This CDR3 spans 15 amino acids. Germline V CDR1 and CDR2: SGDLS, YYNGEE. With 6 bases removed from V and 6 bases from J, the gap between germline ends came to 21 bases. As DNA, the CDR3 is TGTGCCAGCACCAAGACGACGGGAGGGACCCCTGAAGCTTTCTTT. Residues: CASTKTTGGTPEAFF.

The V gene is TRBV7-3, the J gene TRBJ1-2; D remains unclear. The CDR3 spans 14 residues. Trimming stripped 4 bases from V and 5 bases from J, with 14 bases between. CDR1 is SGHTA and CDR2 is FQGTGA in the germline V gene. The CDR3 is CASSSSALGYGYTF. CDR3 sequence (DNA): TGTGCCAGCAGCTCCTCGGCCCTTGGGTATGGCTACACCTTC.

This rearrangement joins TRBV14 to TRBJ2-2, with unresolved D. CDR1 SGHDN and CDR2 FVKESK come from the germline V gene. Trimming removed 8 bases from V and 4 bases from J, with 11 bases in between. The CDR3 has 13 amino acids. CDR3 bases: TGTGCCAGCCGTCGGGTGGGCACCGGGGAGCTGTTTTTT. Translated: CASRRVGTGELFF.

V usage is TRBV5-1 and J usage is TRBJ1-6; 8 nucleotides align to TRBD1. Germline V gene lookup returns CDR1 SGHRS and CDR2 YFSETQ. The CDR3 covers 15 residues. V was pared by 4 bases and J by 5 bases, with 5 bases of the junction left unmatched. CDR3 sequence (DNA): TGCGCCAGCAGCGTAATGGGACAGGATAATTCACCCCTCCACTTT. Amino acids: CASSVMGQDNSPLHF.

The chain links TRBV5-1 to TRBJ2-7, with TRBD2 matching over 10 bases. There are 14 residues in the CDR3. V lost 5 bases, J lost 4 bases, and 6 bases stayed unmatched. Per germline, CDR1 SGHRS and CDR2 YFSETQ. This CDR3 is CASSSSGSIYEQYF. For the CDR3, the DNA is TGCGCCAGCAGTTCTAGCGGGAGTATATACGAGCAGTACTTC.

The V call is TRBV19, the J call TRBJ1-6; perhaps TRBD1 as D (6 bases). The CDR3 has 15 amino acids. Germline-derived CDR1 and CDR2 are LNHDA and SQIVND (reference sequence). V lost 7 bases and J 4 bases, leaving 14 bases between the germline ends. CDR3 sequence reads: CASKVGASYNSPLHF. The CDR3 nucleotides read TGTGCCAGTAAGGTGGGGGCCAGTTATAATTCACCCCTCCACTTT.

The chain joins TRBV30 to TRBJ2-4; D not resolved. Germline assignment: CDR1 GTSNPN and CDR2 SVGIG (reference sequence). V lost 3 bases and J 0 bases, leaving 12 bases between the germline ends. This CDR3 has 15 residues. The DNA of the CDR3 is TGTGCCTGGAGCCCAGTTGGAAAAGCCAAAAACATTCAGTACTTC. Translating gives CAWSPVGKAKNIQYF.